The clone carrying this T cell receptor (beta chain) was detected ten times or more. TCRdb ran MiXCR on the multiplex PCR reads and lists one entry per CDR3 protein. Here the sample spans approximately 150,000 distinct CDR3 sequences, roughly 35% being singletons. Breast cancer patients provided tissue from their axillary draining lymph nodes. These data belong to a study of breast tumors, draining lymph nodes, adjacent tissues. The CDR3 is 13 amino acids. The V gene's germline CDR1 is KGHSH and CDR2 LQKENI. The V and J ends lost 6 bases and 2 bases respectively, with 10 bases between them. This receptor was taken from a female donor with breast cancer. Some clones in this sample may be carry-over from other donors' samples. The sample consisted of axillary lymph node tissue. The chain carries TRBV18 and TRBJ1-2, with TRBD1 as a possible D gene (5 bases). Here the CDR3 DNA reads TGTGCCAGCTCGCCGGACAAGAACTATGGCTACACCTTC. Translated, it gives CASSPDKNYGYTF. Filled out from reference TRBV18 and TRBJ1-2, the complete variable domain reads NAGVMQNPRHLVRRRGQEARLRCSPMKGHSHVYWYRQLPEEGLKFMVYLQKENIIDESGMPKERFSAEFPKEGPSILRIQQVVRGDSAAYFCASSPDKNYGYTFGSGTRLTVV.